Each of the 15 T cell receptor beta chains below was sequenced from the same sample in a study of cytomegalovirus exposure and HLA in healthy donors. Both 60 Vbeta primers and 13 Jbeta primers went into the PCR. This table comes from immunoSEQ multiplex PCR, and its TCRdb copy is limited to in-frame clones, with some not included. The repertoire table contains 100,000 to 150,000 clones. Material: PBMCs. Every receptor here comes from a man younger than 35 in good health and CMV-seronegative.

The gene calls are TRBV18 and TRBJ1-2, with TRBD1 as a possible D gene (5 bases). V shed 0 bases and J shed 2 bases, with 10 bases lying between them. The CDR3 has 15 residues. Germline V lookup: CDR1 KGHSH, CDR2 LQKENI. DNA of the CDR3: TGTGCCAGCTCACCACCGGCAGGGTGGAACTATGGCTACACCTTC. This sequence encodes CASSPPAGWNYGYTF.

The chain employs TRBV27 and TRBJ1-2; 7 bases line up with TRBD1. This CDR3 contains 15 residues. The V and J ends lost 0 bases and 3 bases, in that order; junction bases with no gene match: 4. Germline V lookup: CDR1 MNHEY, CDR2 SMNVEV (reference sequence). The CDR3 loop reads CASSLSRRGDYGYTF. The CDR3 DNA follows: TGTGCCAGCAGTTTATCGCGCAGGGGGGACTATGGCTACACCTTC.

The chain has TRBV5-1 and TRBJ2-3, with D perhaps matching TRBD2 (6 bases). V lost 2 bases to trimming and J lost 1 base, with 11 bases between them. The germline V gene encodes CDR1 SGHRS and CDR2 YFSETQ. The CDR3 runs 15 residues. The CDR3 reads CASSFAGTRTDTQYF. CDR3 DNA: TGCGCCAGCAGCTTTGCGGGAACTCGCACAGATACGCAGTATTTT.

The chain combines TRBV7-8 with TRBJ2-1; TRBD2 aligns across 16 bases. CDR3 length: 19 residues. The V segment lost 3 bases and the J segment 8 bases; nucleotides outside the gene matches: 13. The germline gives CDR1 SGHVS, CDR2 FQNEAQ. CDR3 sequence (DNA): TGTGCCAGCAGCTTGGCCGTTCCGGGACTAGCGGGAGGGGGCCATGAGCAGTTCTTC. It specifies CASSLAVPGLAGGGHEQFF.

The genes are TRBV7-9 and TRBJ1-5; D might be TRBD1 (5 bases). Trimming took off 0 bases at V and 4 bases at J, with 16 bases between the two ends. There are 17 residues in the CDR3. Germline CDR1 is SEHNR and CDR2 is FQNEAQ (reference sequence). The chain's CDR3 is CASSLAQGRGGNQPQHF. CDR3 sequence (DNA): TGTGCCAGCAGCTTAGCTCAGGGTAGGGGAGGAAATCAGCCCCAGCATTTT.

The chain is built from TRBV28 and TRBJ2-7; TRBD2 matches at 8 bases. The CDR3 spans 14 residues. Germline lookup yields CDR1 MDHEN and CDR2 SYDVKM. Unmatched junction bases numbered 7, after V lost 6 bases and J lost 3 bases. Written as DNA, the CDR3 is TGTGCCAGCAGACTAATTCGGGGGGGCTACGAGCAGTACTTC. Protein sequence: CASRLIRGGYEQYF. The complete variable domain, with remaining parts taken from reference TRBV28 and TRBJ2-7, reads DVKVTQSSRYLVKRTGEKVFLECVQDMDHENMFWYRQDPGLGLRLIYFSYDVKMKEKGDIPEGYSVSREKKERFSLILESASTNQTSMYLCASRLIRGGYEQYFGPGTRLTVT.

V usage is TRBV5-4 and J usage is TRBJ1-4; D is uncertain. V lost 3 bases and J 8 bases, leaving 14 bases between the germline ends. This CDR3 has 14 residues. The germline V gene has CDR1 SGHNT and CDR2 YYREEE (reference sequence). CDR3 sequence (DNA): TGTGCCAGCAGCTCGGGGTACGATACCGAAAAACTGTTTTTT. The encoded protein is CASSSGYDTEKLFF.

The chain links TRBV9 to TRBJ2-2; 13 bases map to TRBD2. The CDR3 is 16 residues long. Germline V gene lookup returns CDR1 SGDLS and CDR2 YYNGEE. The V and J ends lost 4 bases and 6 bases, in that order; junction bases with no gene match: 6. Here the CDR3 DNA reads TGTGCCAGCAGCCCCCGGACTAGCGGGAGTGCCGGGGAGCTGTTTTTT. Its translation: CASSPRTSGSAGELFF.

V is TRBV11-1 and J is TRBJ2-3; a possible D gene is TRBD1 (5 bases). In germline, CDR1 is SGHAT, CDR2 FQDESV (reference sequence). Trimming took 5 bases from V and 1 from J, leaving 16 bases between them. This CDR3 is 16 amino acids long. The CDR3 coding sequence is TGTGCCAGCAGCCCATACCCCAGGGCGGGCACAGATACGCAGTATTTT. This translates into CASSPYPRAGTDTQYF.

The CDR3 loop is CASSSGQLSTDTQYF. Written as DNA, the CDR3 is TGCGCCAGCAGCTCTGGACAGCTTAGCACAGATACGCAGTATTTT. The genes are TRBV5-1 and TRBJ2-3; D possibly corresponds to TRBD1 (6 bases). The germline V gene has CDR1 SGHRS and CDR2 YFSETQ. The CDR3 has 15 residues. The V and J ends lost 3 bases and 0 bases respectively, with 11 bases between them.

The rearrangement uses TRBV5-6 and TRBJ2-7, with 9 bases matching TRBD1. The germline gives CDR1 SGHDT, CDR2 YYEEEE. The CDR3 spans 14 residues. Germline trimming cut 5 bases from V and 2 bases from J; bases unmatched to any gene: 5. The CDR3 nucleotides are TGTGCCAGCAGACGGACAGGGGTTGCCTACGAGCAGTACTTC. Its protein is CASRRTGVAYEQYF.

The chain couples TRBV2 to TRBJ2-7; D perhaps matches TRBD2 (6 bases). V was trimmed by 8 bases and J by 5 bases, leaving 13 bases between them. Germline CDR1 SNHLY, CDR2 FYNNEI. This CDR3 has 12 residues. The CDR3 nucleotides read TGTGCCAGCTGGGGCGGGATTGACGAGCAGTACTTC. It encodes CASWGGIDEQYF.

The gene calls are TRBV29-1 and TRBJ1-5, with D unclear. Germline V lookup: CDR1 SQVTM, CDR2 ANQGSEA. Trimming left V 5 bases short and J 6 bases short, with 14 bases between. This CDR3 has 13 amino acids. In DNA form, the CDR3 reads TGCAGCGTTAGGCTGAGGCAAATTCAGCCCCAGCATTTT. The encoded protein is CSVRLRQIQPQHF.

The V and J genes are TRBV11-2 and TRBJ2-3; 7 bases map to TRBD2. The trim removed 5 bases at V and 2 bases at J, leaving 7 bases unmatched. The CDR3 length is 15 residues. Germline CDR1 and CDR2: SGHAT and FQNNGV. The CDR3 spells CASSLSGRNTDTQYF. In DNA, the CDR3 is TGTGCCAGCAGCCTTAGCGGGCGGAACACAGATACGCAGTATTTT.

The rearrangement joins TRBV7-6 to TRBJ2-5, with unresolved D. CDR3 length: 12 residues. Trimming left V 7 bases short and J 5 bases short, with 11 bases between. Germline assignment: CDR1 SGHVS and CDR2 FNYEAQ. The CDR3 DNA reads as TGTGCCAGCACCCTCACCCGGGAGACCCAGTACTTC. Its protein product is CASTLTRETQYF.